The source of this TCR beta chain is a study of cytomegalovirus exposure and HLA in healthy donors. Overall study results and limits: Subsequent analysis showed first-cohort TCR clusters tending to co-occur in some 120 validation repertoires.

Assay: immunoSEQ multiplex PCR; the TCRdb copy retains only in-frame clones and omits some. This table holds around 250,000 clones, nearly 90% found once. The donors formed part of the roughly 110-subject validation cohort, distinct from the roughly 670-subject first cohort. With respect to this clone: No antigen is known for it.

CDR3 length equals 20 residues. Trimming pared 2 bases from V and 2 bases from J, leaving 25 bases between. Germline CDR1 reads SGHVS; CDR2 reads FQNEAQ. Source material: PBMCs. The chain has TRBV7-8 and TRBJ1-5; weak D call: TRBD1 (6 bases). The TCR originated in a woman under 30 in good health and CMV-seronegative. The CDR3 nucleotides are TGTGCCAGCAGCTTATTGGGAGGCCAGAGGGGGGGTTTTGGCAATCAGCCCCAGCATTTT. It specifies CASSLLGGQRGGFGNQPQHF.